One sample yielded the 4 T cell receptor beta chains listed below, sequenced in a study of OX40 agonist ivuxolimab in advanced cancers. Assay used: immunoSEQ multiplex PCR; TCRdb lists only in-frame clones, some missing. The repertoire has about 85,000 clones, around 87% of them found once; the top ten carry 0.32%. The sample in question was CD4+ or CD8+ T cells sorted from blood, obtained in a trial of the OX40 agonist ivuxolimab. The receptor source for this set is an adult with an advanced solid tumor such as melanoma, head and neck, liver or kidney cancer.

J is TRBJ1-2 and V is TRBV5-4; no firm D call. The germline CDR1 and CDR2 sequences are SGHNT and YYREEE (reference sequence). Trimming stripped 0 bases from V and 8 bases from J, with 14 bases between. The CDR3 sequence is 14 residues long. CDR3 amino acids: CASSLVLHGGGYTF. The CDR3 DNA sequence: TGTGCCAGCAGCTTGGTGTTGCACGGAGGGGGCTACACCTTC. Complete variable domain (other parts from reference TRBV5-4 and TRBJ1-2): ETGVTQSPTHLIKTRGQQVTLRCSSQSGHNTVSWYQQALGQGPQFIFQYYREEENGRGNFPPRFSGLQFPNYSSELNVNALELDDSALYLCASSLVLHGGGYTFGSGTRLTVV.

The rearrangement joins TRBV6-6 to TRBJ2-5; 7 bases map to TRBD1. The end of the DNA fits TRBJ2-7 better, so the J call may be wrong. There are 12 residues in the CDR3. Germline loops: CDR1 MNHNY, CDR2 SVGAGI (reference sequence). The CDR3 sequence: CASSGTESEQYF. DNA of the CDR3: TGTGCCAGCAGCGGGACAGAATCCGAGCAGTACTTC.

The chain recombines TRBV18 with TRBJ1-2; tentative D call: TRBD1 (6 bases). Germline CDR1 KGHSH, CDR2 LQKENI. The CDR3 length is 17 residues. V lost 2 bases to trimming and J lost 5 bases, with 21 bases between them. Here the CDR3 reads CASSPELMGQSGYGYTF. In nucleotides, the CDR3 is TGTGCCAGCTCACCAGAGTTAATGGGACAATCTGGGTATGGCTACACCTTC.

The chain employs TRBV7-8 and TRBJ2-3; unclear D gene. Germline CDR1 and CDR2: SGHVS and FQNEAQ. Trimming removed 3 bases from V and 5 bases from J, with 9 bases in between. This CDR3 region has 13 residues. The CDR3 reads CASSFPGRDTQYF. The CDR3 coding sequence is TGTGCCAGCAGCTTCCCCGGTAGAGATACGCAGTATTTT.